One sample yielded the 6 T cell receptor beta chains listed below, sequenced in a study of cytomegalovirus exposure and HLA in healthy donors. The PCR was carried out with 60 Vbeta primers and 13 Jbeta primers. Some clones are missing from TCRdb's copy, which holds only in-frame ones; the method was immunoSEQ multiplex PCR. The sample has around 100,000 clones, approximately 81% seen once; the top ten hold around 3%. The specimen was PBMCs. The source of these receptors is a woman aged 18 to 35 in good health and CMV-seropositive.

The rearrangement uses TRBV5-6 and TRBJ1-2, with TRBD1 as a possible D gene (5 bases). Trimming shortened V by 6 bases and J by 4 bases, and 19 bases separated the two germline ends. CDR1 and CDR2 from the germline V gene are SGHDT and YYEEEE. This CDR3 has 15 amino acids. In DNA, the CDR3 is TGTGCCAGCACCGAACAGGATTCCTTATTCTATGGCTACACCTTC. Its translation: CASTEQDSLFYGYTF. The full variable domain, completed using reference TRBV5-6 and TRBJ1-2, is DAGVTQSPTHLIKTRGQQVTLRCSPKSGHDTVSWYQQALGQGPQFIFQYYEEEERQRGNFPDRFSGHQFPNYSSELNVNALLLGDSALYLCASTEQDSLFYGYTFGSGTRLTVV.

Comment on this clone: This CDR3 is missing its conserved last phenylalanine or tryptophan, likely due to a read error. The rearrangement links TRBV25-1 to TRBJ2-2, with TRBD1 identical over 7 bases. The length of the CDR3 is 14 residues. Germline V gene lookup returns CDR1 MGHDK and CDR2 SYGVNS. Losses at the gene ends were 6 bases for V and 2 bases for J; bases not matched to a gene: 3. CDR3 sequence: CASRRQGNTGELFL. The CDR3 DNA follows: TGTGCCAGCAGGAGACAGGGAAACACCGGGGAGCTGTTTTTG.

J is TRBJ2-1 and V is TRBV6-5, with 10 bases lining up with TRBD2. The CDR3 is 13 residues long. With V trimmed by 7 bases and J by 6 bases, 3 bases remained unmatched. Germline CDR1 reads MNHEY; CDR2 reads SVGAGI. Here the CDR3 DNA reads TGTGCCAGCACTAGCGGGAGCCCCAATGAGCAGTTCTTC. Translating it yields CASTSGSPNEQFF.

The chain is built from TRBV14 and TRBJ2-1; tentatively, D is TRBD2 (5 bases). V was pared by 1 base and J by 8 bases, with 12 bases between. Germline V gene data show CDR1 as SGHDN and CDR2 as FVKESK. The CDR3 is 14 residues long. CDR3 sequence reads: CASSQVPEAYEQFF. In nucleotides, the CDR3 is TGTGCCAGCAGCCAAGTACCGGAGGCTTATGAGCAGTTCTTC.

The chain carries TRBV5-1 and TRBJ2-7; D gene ambiguous. Germline CDR1 is SGHRS and CDR2 is YFSETQ. The CDR3 loop spans 14 amino acids. V shed 0 bases and J shed 4 bases, with 11 bases lying between them. CDR3 region: CASSLGVRRYEQYF. In DNA, the CDR3 is TGCGCCAGCAGCTTGGGGGTGAGGAGATACGAGCAGTACTTC.

The J gene is TRBJ2-7, the V gene TRBV27; 11 positions match TRBD2. With 5 bases clipped from V and 3 bases from J, the junction kept 6 bases outside the gene matches. CDR1 and CDR2 (germline): MNHEY, SMNVEV (reference sequence). This CDR3 has 15 amino acids. The CDR3 bases are TGTGCCAGCAGTCTTAGCGGGAGGGCAGACTACGAGCAGTACTTC. It specifies CASSLSGRADYEQYF.